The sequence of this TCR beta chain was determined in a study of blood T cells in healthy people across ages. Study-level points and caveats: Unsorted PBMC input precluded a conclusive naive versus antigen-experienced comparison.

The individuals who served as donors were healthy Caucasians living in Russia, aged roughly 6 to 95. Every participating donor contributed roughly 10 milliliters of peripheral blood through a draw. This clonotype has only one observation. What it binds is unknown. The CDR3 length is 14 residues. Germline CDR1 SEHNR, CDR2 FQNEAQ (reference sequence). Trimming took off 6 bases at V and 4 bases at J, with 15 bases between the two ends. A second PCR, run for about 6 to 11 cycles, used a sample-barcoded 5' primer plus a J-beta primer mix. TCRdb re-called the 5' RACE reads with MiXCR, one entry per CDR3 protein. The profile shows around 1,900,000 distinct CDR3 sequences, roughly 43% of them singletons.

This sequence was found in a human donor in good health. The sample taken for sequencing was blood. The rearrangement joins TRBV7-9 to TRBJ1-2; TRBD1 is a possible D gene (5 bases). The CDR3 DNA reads TGTGCCAGCAGGGGGACTCTAGGTTCCTATGGCTACACCTTC. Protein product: CASRGTLGSYGYTF.